This T cell receptor beta chain came from a study of T cell responses to AZD1222 COVID-19 vaccine. As for this clone: The target antigen is unknown.

This CDR3 spans 13 amino acids. Study-wide results and caveats: Nearly half of the spike-specific TCRs reportedly recognize variant regions that carry no mutations.

Method: immunoSEQ multiplex PCR; TCRdb's copy keeps in-frame clones and lacks some. The table has 130,000 or so clones, roughly 85% seen once. V and J are TRBV21-1 and TRBJ2-2; the table's TRBD1 call for D was not verified on the DNA. TRBV21-1 is classified as a pseudogene. The sequence derives from an adult who received the MenACWY meningococcal vaccine as a control. The sequencing here drew on peripheral blood, taken 28 days after the second dose of the MenACWY control vaccine. The CDR3 sequence is CASSGQVTGELFF. The CDR3, as DNA: TGTGCCAGCAGCGGACAGGTCACCGGGGAGCTGTTTTTT.